This TCR beta chain was observed in a study of shared clonotypes between healthy human individuals. Study findings and constraints: Sample collection involved blood only; tissue repertoires are likely different. Several donors held 5% to 5.5% of naive CD4 clonotypes in common.

The CDR3 totals 15 residues. Per the germline V gene, CDR1 is SGHRS and CDR2 is YFSETQ. V gave up 5 bases and J gave up 1 base, with 15 bases separating them. Deep was the level at which the assay was run. Profiled with immunoSEQ multiplex PCR; TCRdb holds only in-frame clones, not every one. The sample has about 2.3 million clones, 85% to 95% seen once; the top ten hold approximately 0.41%. Turning to this clone: Its specificity is unknown.

This receptor was taken from a young man in good health. Some clones in this sample may be carry-over from other donors' samples. The J gene is TRBJ1-1, the V gene TRBV5-1; D is unresolved. Specimen: naive CD4+ T cells from PBMCs. Subset defined: CD45RA+ positively selected. The CDR3 nucleotides read TGCGCCAGCAGTCGAGATACTTTTGAGAACACTGAAGCTTTCTTT. This translates into CASSRDTFENTEAFF. The complete variable domain, with remaining parts taken from reference TRBV5-1 and TRBJ1-1, reads KAGVTQTPRYLIKTRGQQVTLSCSPISGHRSVSWYQQTPGQGLQFLFEYFSETQRNKGNFPGRFSGRQFSNSRSEMNVSTLELGDSALYLCASSRDTFENTEAFFGQGTRLTVV.